Following are 5 T cell receptor beta chains from one sample sequenced in a study of cytomegalovirus exposure and HLA in healthy donors. The study ran its PCR with 60 Vbeta and 13 Jbeta primers. Sequencing was performed with immunoSEQ multiplex PCR; in TCRdb, only in-frame clones are kept and a portion is missing. The sample lists approximately 160,000 clones, approximately 80% occurring once. Sequencing was performed on PBMCs. All receptors derive from a man between 25 and 39 years old in good health and CMV-seropositive.

The chain uses TRBV5-4 and TRBJ2-5; the match to TRBD2 covers 10 bases. The trim removed 4 bases at V and 7 bases at J, leaving 13 bases unmatched. There are 16 residues in the CDR3. Germline lookup yields CDR1 SGHNT and CDR2 YYREEE (reference sequence). As DNA, the CDR3 is TGTGCCAGCAGCCCGCGGACTAGCGGTGGGGAAGGGACCCAGTACTTC. Translation: CASSPRTSGGEGTQYF. Drawing the rest from reference TRBV5-4 and TRBJ2-5, the complete variable domain is ETGVTQSPTHLIKTRGQQVTLRCSSQSGHNTVSWYQQALGQGPQFIFQYYREEENGRGNFPPRFSGLQFPNYSSELNVNALELDDSALYLCASSPRTSGGEGTQYFGPGTRLLVL.

This clone was detected a few times. The CDR3 DNA reads TGTGCCAGCAGTGATTCGACAGGGGTTGAAAAACTGTTTTTT. It translates to CASSDSTGVEKLFF. V gene TRBV6-1 combines with J gene TRBJ1-4, with 8 positions matching TRBD1. V lost 3 bases, J lost 7 bases, and 4 bases stayed unmatched. The CDR3 sequence is 14 residues long. Germline-derived CDR1 and CDR2 are MNHNS and SASEGT.

On this clone itself: The germline gene is not matched at one end of the junction; a read error may be the cause. The V and J genes are TRBV27 and TRBJ2-7; 7 positions match TRBD2. Germline CDR1 and CDR2: MNHEY and SMNVEV (reference sequence). This CDR3 has 15 amino acids. The CDR3 is CASSLSWGGVGEQYF. CDR3 nucleotide sequence: TGTGCCAGCAGTCTATCATGGGGGGGGGTCGGCGAGCAGTACTTC.

The genes are TRBV27 and TRBJ2-5; 7 bases align to TRBD1. With 5 bases clipped from V and 1 base from J, the junction kept 13 bases outside the gene matches. The CDR3 is 17 amino acids. The V gene's germline CDR1 is MNHEY and CDR2 SMNVEV (reference sequence). CDR3: CASSPFISGTVQETQYF. The CDR3 nucleotides read TGTGCCAGCAGTCCATTTATATCGGGGACAGTCCAAGAGACCCAGTACTTC.

This clone was observed once. The chain carries TRBV5-5 and TRBJ2-5; 12 bases agree with TRBD2. With V trimmed by 0 bases and J by 2 bases, 2 bases remained unmatched. The CDR3 is 16 residues long. Germline V lookup: CDR1 SGHKS, CDR2 YYEKEE (reference sequence). Here the CDR3 DNA reads TGTGCCAGCAGCTTGGCACTAGCGGGAGGACAAGAGACCCAGTACTTC. Its translation: CASSLALAGGQETQYF.